This T cell receptor (beta chain) is drawn from a study of human T cells and chemical hapten exposure. TCRdb itself ran the RACE reads through MiXCR, one entry per CDR3 protein. Here the sample spans roughly 100,000 distinct CDR3 sequences, approximately 36% being singletons. Stated time point: patch test 3, about 24 weeks after DPC sensitization. Specified treatment: therapeutic diphenylcyclopropenone sensitization with weekly scalp DPC. The CDR3 contains 15 residues. CDR1 KGHSH and CDR2 LQKENI come from the germline V gene. Trimming pared 2 bases from V and 1 base from J, leaving 11 bases between. This specimen consisted of whole blood, obtained in connection with sensitization to the hapten diphenylcyclopropenone (DPC). The gene calls are TRBV18 and TRBJ2-5, with TRBD1 as a possible D gene (6 bases). The clonotype comes from a man aged 35 to 55 with alopecia areata. Some clones in this sample may be carry-over from other donors' samples. The CDR3: CASSPMDSVQETQYF. DNA of the CDR3: TGTGCCAGCTCACCAATGGACAGCGTCCAAGAGACCCAGTACTTC.